This T cell receptor (beta chain) appears in the sequencing data of a study of tumor-infiltrating lymphocytes in primary liver carcinoma (dated by TCRdb to about 2017). The study in broad terms: Hepatocellular carcinoma (four) or combined HCC and intrahepatic cholangiocarcinoma (one) was present in the five patients, who were three men and two women aged 30 to 69 years. Roughly 3.5 to 7.5 million productive TCRbeta reads were obtained per sample, and no significant difference in read depth was found between tissue types. Tumors of the five patients were stage T1-T3 N0M0 with maximum diameters of roughly 4.2 to 11 cm. Repertoires from technical replicates were highly reproducible, with mean shared-clone rates roughly 0.9 and correlation coefficients above 0.98. TCRbeta repertoire sequencing covered 35 or so specimens from 5 patients: 25 or so tumor regions, 5 adjacent noncancerous liver tissues and 5 peripheral blood samples. For each liver tumor, the study sampled five regions along with adjacent normal tissue and blood, and applied TCRbeta repertoire sequencing, expression microarrays and whole-exome sequencing. Results and caveats for the whole study, not just this receptor: Only four or five patients were included in the study, and the authors note that the findings should be validated in a larger study. Bulk unsorted samples precluded comparing CD4+ and CD8+ T cell repertoires. Because only the TCR beta chain was sequenced and unpaired alpha chains were not captured, true repertoire diversity is likely underestimated. The top 250 clones made up a significantly larger repertoire fraction in tumors than in blood (p = 0.039). Repertoire overlap was found to be higher between tumor regions (mean about 35%) than between tumor-adjacent (approximately 17%) or tumor-blood (about 14%) pairs, consistent with antigen-driven expansion.

Reading from cysteine to phenylalanine, the CDR3 counts 16 amino acids. The CDR3 DNA has 48 bases and is translated from base 1. Per the germline V gene (reference sequence), LNHNV is the CDR1 and YYDKDF is the CDR2. Total RNA and DNA were co-extracted without cell sorting from approximately 22-30 mg of bulk tissue using the AllPrep DNA/RNA mini kit. Between late 2015 and early 2016, about 5 patients in China with histopathologically diagnosed primary liver carcinoma had their tumors surgically resected. At the time of sampling, the patients were treatment-naive and had chronic HBV infection. Fresh tumor and adjacent tissue pieces were bisected, with one half stored in RNAlater at -80 degrees C and the other half sent for histology. Using a constant-region primer and ProtoScript II reverse transcriptase, TCRbeta-specific cDNA was reverse-transcribed from about 460 ng total RNA. Three nested multiplex PCR rounds, following a slightly modified ARM-PCR procedure, were used to build the TCRbeta libraries. Multiplex TRBV1-TRBV30 forward primers and a Cbeta reverse primer were used in the first two PCR rounds, each of which was run for around 10 cycles. A final 25-cycle PCR with Deep VentR polymerase added sample barcodes and Illumina adapters. Amplicons of 200-500 bp were gel-purified with a QIAquick gel extraction kit before sequencing. An Illumina HiSeq 2500 was used to sequence the TCRbeta amplicons with 250-bp paired-end reads. On the authors' methods: Quality trimming of reads was performed with Trimmomatic v0.33, and paired reads were merged with FLASH v1.2.11 so that full CDR3 sequences could be recovered. V, D and J germline segments were assigned to the rearranged TCRbeta sequences by MiGEC v1.2.1b. Clonotype statistics and Shannon-Wiener diversity indices were calculated with VDJtools v1.0.0. To reduce sampling bias, subsequent analyses other than the diversity analysis used only the 250 most abundant clonotypes in each sample. TCRdb reran the public reads through fastp at Q25 and MiXCR, keeping productive beta chains. Duplicate CDR3 protein sequences are folded into a single record with the most common DNA and genes. TCRdb, rather than the study authors, made the V and J calls. The sample table records just under 95,000 distinct CDR3 sequences; just under 70% of these occur just once. The ten largest account for around 25% of the sample.

For this clonotype: Its antigen is unknown. A read error may account for a junction end that differs from germline.

The sample taken for sequencing was tumor-adjacent normal liver tissue. This sequence originates from a man aged 40-55 years with primary liver carcinoma and hepatitis B virus infection. Recombination connected TRBV15 to TRBJ2-7, with the D call perhaps TRBD1 or TRBD2, as 5 bases match in each case. The nucleotides read TGTGCCACCTGCAGAGATCGGGGCTACGTGGCCTACGAGCAGTACTTC. Translated, it reads CATCRDRGYVAYEQYF.